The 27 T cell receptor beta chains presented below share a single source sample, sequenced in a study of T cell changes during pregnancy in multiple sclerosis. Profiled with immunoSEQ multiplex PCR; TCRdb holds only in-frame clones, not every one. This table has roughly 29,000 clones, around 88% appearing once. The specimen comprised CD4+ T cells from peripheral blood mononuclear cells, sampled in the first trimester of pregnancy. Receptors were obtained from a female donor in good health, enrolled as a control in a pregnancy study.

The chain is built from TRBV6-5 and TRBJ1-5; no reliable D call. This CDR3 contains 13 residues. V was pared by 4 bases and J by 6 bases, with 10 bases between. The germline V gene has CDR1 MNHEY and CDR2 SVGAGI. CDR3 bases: TGTGCCAGCAGTTTTCCCGGAGGTCAGCCCCAGCATTTT. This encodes CASSFPGGQPQHF.

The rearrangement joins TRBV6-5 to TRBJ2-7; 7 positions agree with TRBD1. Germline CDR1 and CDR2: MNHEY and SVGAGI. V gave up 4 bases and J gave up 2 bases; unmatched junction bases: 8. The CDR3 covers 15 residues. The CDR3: CASSLVGGGPYEQYF. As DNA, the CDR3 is TGTGCCAGCAGTTTGGTAGGGGGCGGCCCCTACGAGCAGTACTTC.

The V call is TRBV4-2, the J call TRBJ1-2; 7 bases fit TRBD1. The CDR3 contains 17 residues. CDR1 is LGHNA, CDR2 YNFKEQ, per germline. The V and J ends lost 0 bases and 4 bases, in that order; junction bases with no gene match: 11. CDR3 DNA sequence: TGTGCCAGCAGCCAAGATTCAAGGCGACAGGGTGTCTATGGCTACACCTTC. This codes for CASSQDSRRQGVYGYTF.

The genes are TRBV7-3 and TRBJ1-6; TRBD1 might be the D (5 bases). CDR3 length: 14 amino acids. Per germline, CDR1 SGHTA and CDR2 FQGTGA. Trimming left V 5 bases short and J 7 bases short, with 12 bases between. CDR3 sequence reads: CASSAAGVNSPLHF. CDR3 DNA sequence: TGTGCCAGCAGCGCGGCGGGGGTAAATTCACCCCTCCACTTT.

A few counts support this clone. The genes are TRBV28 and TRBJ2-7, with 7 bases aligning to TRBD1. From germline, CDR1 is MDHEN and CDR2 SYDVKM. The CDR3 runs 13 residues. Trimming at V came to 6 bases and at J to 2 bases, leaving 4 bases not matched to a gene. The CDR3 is CASRETGTYEQYF. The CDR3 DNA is TGTGCCAGCAGGGAGACAGGGACCTACGAGCAGTACTTC.

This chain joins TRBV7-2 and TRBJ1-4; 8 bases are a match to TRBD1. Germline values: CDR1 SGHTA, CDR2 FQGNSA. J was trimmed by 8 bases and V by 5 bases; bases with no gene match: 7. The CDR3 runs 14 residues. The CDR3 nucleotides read TGTGCCAGCAGCGTTCGACAGGGGAGCGAAAAACTGTTTTTT. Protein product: CASSVRQGSEKLFF.

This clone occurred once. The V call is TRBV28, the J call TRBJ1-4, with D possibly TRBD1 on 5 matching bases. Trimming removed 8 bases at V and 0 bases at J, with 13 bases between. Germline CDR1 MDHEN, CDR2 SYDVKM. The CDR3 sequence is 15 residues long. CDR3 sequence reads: CASGVGGATNEKLFF. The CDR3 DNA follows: TGTGCCAGCGGGGTCGGGGGTGCAACTAATGAAAAACTGTTTTTT.

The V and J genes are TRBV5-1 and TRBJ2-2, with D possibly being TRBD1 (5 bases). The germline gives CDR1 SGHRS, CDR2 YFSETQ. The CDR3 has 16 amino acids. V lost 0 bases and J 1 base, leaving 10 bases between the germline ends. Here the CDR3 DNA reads TGCGCCAGCAGCTTGGTTGCAGGGTTGAACACCGGGGAGCTGTTTTTT. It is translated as CASSLVAGLNTGELFF.

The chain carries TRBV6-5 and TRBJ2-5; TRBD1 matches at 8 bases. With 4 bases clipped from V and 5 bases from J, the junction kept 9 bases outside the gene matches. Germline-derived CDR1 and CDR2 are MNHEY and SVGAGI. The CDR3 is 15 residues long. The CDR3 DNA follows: TGTGCCAGCAGTTTGTCAGGGGGCTCCGGGGAGACCCAGTACTTC. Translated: CASSLSGGSGETQYF.

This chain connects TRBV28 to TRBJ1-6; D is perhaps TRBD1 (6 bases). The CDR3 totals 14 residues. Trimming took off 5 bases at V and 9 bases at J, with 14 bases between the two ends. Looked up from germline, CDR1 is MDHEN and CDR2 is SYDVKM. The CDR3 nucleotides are TGTGCCAGCAGTCCGACCCCGGACAGTTCACCCCTCCACTTT. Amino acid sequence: CASSPTPDSSPLHF.

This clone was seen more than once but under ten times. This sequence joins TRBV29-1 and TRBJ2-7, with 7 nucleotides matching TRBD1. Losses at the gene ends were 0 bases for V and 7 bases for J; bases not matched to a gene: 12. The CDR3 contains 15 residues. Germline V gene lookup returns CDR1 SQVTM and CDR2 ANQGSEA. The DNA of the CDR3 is TGCAGCGTTGAAGACGGGACAGTTGGACCCTTAGAGCAGTACTTC. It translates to CSVEDGTVGPLEQYF.

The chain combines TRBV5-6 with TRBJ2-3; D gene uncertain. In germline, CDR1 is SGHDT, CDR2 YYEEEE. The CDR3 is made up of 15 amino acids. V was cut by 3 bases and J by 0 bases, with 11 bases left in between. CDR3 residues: CASSSITSSTDTQYF. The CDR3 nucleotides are TGTGCCAGCAGCTCAATTACAAGTAGCACAGATACGCAGTATTTT.

The CDR3 here is CAWSIGADTQYF. CDR3 bases: TGTGCCTGGAGTATAGGAGCAGATACGCAGTATTTT. The gene calls are TRBV30 and TRBJ2-3; D gene unclear. Deletions cut 2 bases from V and 4 bases from J, with 7 bases between. The CDR3 is 12 residues long. The germline gives CDR1 GTSNPN, CDR2 SVGIG (reference sequence).

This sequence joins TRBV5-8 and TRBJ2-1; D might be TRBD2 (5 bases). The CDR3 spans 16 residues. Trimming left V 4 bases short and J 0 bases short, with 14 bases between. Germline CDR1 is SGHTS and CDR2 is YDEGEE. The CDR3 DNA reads TGTGCCAGCAGCCAAGAGGGTGGGAACTCCTACAATGAGCAGTTCTTC. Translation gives CASSQEGGNSYNEQFF.

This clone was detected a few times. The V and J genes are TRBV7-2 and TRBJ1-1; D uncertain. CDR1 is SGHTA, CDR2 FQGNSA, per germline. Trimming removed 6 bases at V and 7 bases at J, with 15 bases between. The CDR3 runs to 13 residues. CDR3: CASSRGTYDEAFF. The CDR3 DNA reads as TGTGCCAGCAGTCGGGGAACCTATGATGAAGCTTTCTTT.

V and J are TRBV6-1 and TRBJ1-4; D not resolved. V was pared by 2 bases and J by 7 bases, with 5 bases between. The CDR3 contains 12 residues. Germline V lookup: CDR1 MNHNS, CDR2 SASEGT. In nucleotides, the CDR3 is TGTGCCAGCAGTGAAATCCGTGAAAAACTGTTTTTT. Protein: CASSEIREKLFF.

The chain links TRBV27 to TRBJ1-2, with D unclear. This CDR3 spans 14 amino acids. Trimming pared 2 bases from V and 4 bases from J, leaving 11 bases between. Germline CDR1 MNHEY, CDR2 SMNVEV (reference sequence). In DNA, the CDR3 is TGTGCCAGCAGTTTAACCAGGCTCCCCTATGGCTACACCTTC. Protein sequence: CASSLTRLPYGYTF.

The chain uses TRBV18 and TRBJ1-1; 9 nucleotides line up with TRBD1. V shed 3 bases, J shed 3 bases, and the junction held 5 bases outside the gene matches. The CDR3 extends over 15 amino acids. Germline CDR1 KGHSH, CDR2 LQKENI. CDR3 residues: CASSPGTGWYTEAFF. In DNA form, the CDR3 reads TGTGCCAGCTCACCCGGGACAGGGTGGTACACTGAAGCTTTCTTT.

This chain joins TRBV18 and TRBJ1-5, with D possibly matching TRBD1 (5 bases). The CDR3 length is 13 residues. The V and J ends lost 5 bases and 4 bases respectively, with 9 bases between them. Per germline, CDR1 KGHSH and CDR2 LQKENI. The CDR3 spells CASSVQENQPQHF. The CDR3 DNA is TGTGCCAGCTCAGTACAGGAGAATCAGCCCCAGCATTTT.

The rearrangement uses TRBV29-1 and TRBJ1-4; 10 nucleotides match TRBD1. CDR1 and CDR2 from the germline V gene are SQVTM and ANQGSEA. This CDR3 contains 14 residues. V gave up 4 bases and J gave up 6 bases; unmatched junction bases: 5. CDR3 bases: TGCAGCGTTGCGAAAGACAGGGGGCATGAAAAACTGTTTTTT. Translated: CSVAKDRGHEKLFF.

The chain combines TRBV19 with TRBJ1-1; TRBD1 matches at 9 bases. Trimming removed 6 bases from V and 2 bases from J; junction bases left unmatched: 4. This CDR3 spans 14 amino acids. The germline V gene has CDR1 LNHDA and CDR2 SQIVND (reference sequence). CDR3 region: CASSTGQGNTEAFF. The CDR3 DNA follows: TGTGCCAGTAGCACGGGACAGGGCAACACTGAAGCTTTCTTT.

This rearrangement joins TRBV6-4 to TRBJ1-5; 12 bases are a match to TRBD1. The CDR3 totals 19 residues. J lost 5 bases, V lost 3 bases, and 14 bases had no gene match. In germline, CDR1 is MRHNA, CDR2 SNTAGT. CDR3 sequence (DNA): TGTGCCAGCAGTGATTGGGGGACAGGGGGCGTTCCGGGTGATCAGCCCCAGCATTTT. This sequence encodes CASSDWGTGGVPGDQPQHF.

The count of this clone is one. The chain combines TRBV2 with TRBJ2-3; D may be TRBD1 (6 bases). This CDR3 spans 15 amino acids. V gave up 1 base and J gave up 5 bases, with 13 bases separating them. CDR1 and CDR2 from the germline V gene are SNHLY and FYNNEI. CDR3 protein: CASSEGGLAGDTQYF. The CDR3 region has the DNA TGTGCCAGCAGTGAAGGGGGGCTAGCAGGAGATACGCAGTATTTT.

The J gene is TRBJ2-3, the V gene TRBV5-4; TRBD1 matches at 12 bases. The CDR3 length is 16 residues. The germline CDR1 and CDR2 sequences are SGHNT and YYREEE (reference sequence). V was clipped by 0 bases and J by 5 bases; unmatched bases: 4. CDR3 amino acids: CASSLAGTGGLDTQYF. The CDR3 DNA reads TGTGCCAGCAGCTTGGCTGGGACAGGGGGCTTAGATACGCAGTATTTT.

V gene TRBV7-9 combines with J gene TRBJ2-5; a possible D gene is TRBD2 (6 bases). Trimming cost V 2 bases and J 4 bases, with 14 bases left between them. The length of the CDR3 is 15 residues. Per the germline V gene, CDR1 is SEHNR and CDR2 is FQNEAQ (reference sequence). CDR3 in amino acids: CASSLLGGTVETQYF. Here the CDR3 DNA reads TGTGCCAGCAGCTTATTGGGGGGAACTGTAGAGACCCAGTACTTC.

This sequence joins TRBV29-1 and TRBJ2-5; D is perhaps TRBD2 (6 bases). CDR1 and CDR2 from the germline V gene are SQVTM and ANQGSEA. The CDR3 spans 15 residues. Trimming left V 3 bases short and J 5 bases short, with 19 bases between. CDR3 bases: TGCAGCGTTGAGACGGCTGGGGCGCGGGGCGAGACCCAGTACTTC. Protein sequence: CSVETAGARGETQYF.

The CDR3 here is CASSENHSMNTEAFF. DNA of the CDR3: TGTGCCAGCAGTGAAAATCATAGCATGAACACTGAAGCTTTCTTT. This chain connects TRBV6-1 to TRBJ1-1; D is undetermined. This CDR3 is built from 15 residues. CDR1 is MNHNS and CDR2 is SASEGT in the germline V gene. Deletions cut 2 bases from V and 0 bases from J, with 10 bases between.